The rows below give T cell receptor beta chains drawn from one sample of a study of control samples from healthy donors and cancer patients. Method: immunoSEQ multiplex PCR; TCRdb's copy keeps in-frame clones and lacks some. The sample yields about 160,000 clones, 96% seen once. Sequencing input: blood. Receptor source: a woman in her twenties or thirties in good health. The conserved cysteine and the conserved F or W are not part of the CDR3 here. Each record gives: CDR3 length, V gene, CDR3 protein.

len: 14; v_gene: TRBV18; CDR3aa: ASSPGWGGRNTEAF
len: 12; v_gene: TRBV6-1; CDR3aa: ASSEVAGSYGYT
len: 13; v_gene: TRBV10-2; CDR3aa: ASSDYPSGRYEQY
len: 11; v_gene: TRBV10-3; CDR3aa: AIRGSSTDTQY
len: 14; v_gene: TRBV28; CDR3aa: ASSLHRGFNIGELF
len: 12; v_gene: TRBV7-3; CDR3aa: ASSLMGAGTEAF
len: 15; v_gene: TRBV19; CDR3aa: ASSPGAGPRWVYEQY
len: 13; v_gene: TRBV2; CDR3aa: ASSELGTGGYEQY
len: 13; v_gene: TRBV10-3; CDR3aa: AISEPGATNEKLF
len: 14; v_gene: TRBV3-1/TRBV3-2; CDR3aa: ASSQVNGRRSDTQY
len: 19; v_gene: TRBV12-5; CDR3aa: ASGLKPRWDFQETSYNEQF
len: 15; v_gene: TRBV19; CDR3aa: ASSIDRASSGANVLT
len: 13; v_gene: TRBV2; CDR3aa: ANKGGGQGGDTQY
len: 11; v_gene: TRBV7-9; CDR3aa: ASSPKSNTEAF
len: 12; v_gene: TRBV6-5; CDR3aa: ASSRDGAYYEQY
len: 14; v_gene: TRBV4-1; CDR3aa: ASSQDGRYSTDTQY
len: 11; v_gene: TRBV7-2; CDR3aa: ASSPWGGNEQF
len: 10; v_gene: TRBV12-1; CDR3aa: ASSFPLYEQY
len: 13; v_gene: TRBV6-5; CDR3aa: ASSPRDRFSYEQY
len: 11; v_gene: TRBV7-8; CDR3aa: ASSNDRNTEAF
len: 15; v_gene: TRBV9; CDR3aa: ASSVGNTGVANTEAF
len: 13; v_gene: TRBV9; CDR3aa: ASRSKSGAYNEQF
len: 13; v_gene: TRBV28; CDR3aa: ASSFWGLAYNEQF